The present T cell receptor beta chain was sequenced within a study of blood T cell repertoires in COVID-19. Sequencing used immunoSEQ multiplex PCR; TCRdb keeps in-frame clones, though not all of them. The sample shows roughly 280,000 clones, 89% of them seen only once. This clone was counted between two and nine times. This CDR3 spans 13 amino acids. Germline CDR1 is LNHDA and CDR2 is SQIVND (reference sequence). The sample was peripheral blood. This rearrangement joins TRBV19 to TRBJ1-2; the D gene is possibly TRBD1 (5 bases). The source of this sequence is a man aged 45 to 65 with acute or convalescent COVID-19. This CDR3 reads CATKRGIGYGYTF. The CDR3 DNA reads as TGTGCAACTAAAAGGGGTATCGGGTATGGCTACACCTTC. Combining the CDR3 with reference TRBV19 and TRBJ1-2 gives the whole variable domain DGGITQSPKYLFRKEGQNVTLSCEQNLNHDAMYWYRQDPGQGLRLIYYSQIVNDFQKGDIAEGYSVSREKKESFPLTVTSAQKNPTAFYLCATKRGIGYGYTFGSGTRLTVV.